This entry lists 20 T cell receptor beta chains sequenced from one sample in a study of response to subunit inactivated influenza vaccine. TCRdb processed the RT-PCR reads anew with MiXCR; each CDR3 protein has one entry. The sample consists of about 520,000 distinct CDR3 sequences, less than 7.5% of them appearing once. The sequencing here drew on PBMCs from blood, taken about 24 months after vaccination. The receptors were sampled from a man between 50 and 75 years old who received an inactivated influenza vaccine.

This clonotype was counted only a few times. This chain connects TRBV5-1 to TRBJ2-2, with no clear D. Germline-derived CDR1 and CDR2 are SGHRS and YFSETQ. V was trimmed by 2 bases and J by 5 bases, leaving 10 bases between them. CDR3 length: 14 amino acids. The CDR3 DNA follows: TGCGCCAGCAGCTTAGATCAGACGACCGGGGAGCTGTTTTTT. This translates into CASSLDQTTGELFF.

The chain combines TRBV20-1 with TRBJ2-5, with D perhaps matching TRBD1 (5 bases). CDR3 length: 13 amino acids. V was cut by 3 bases and J by 5 bases, with 13 bases left in between. Germline CDR1 and CDR2: DFQATT and SNEGSKA (reference sequence). CDR3 in amino acids: CSARGRQGETQYF. For the CDR3, the DNA is TGCAGTGCTAGGGGTAGGCAGGGTGAGACCCAGTACTTC.

V gene TRBV7-9 combines with J gene TRBJ1-4, with D maybe TRBD1 (6 bases). Germline CDR1 is SEHNR and CDR2 is FQNEAQ (reference sequence). This CDR3 has 15 amino acids. V gave up 0 bases and J gave up 4 bases, with 9 bases separating them. The CDR3 here is CASSLADSNNEKLFF. DNA of the CDR3: TGTGCCAGCAGCTTAGCGGACAGTAATAATGAAAAACTGTTTTTT.

This clonotype was counted ten times or more. The gene calls are TRBV5-1 and TRBJ2-1, with TRBD2 matching 7 bases. The CDR3 runs to 11 residues. J gave up 9 bases and V 7 bases, and 4 bases lay outside the gene matches. Germline V CDR1 and CDR2: SGHRS, YFSETQ. In DNA, the CDR3 is TGCGCCAGCGCTTGGGAGGGTGAGCAGTTCTTC. Its translation: CASAWEGEQFF.

The chain combines TRBV29-1 with TRBJ1-2; D remains ambiguous. The germline CDR1 and CDR2 sequences are SQVTM and ANQGSEA. Trimming stripped 4 bases from V and 4 bases from J, with 16 bases between. The CDR3 has 14 amino acids. In DNA form, the CDR3 reads TGCAGCGTTGGTGGTCGGGGAGAGCTCTATGGCTACACCTTC. Translated: CSVGGRGELYGYTF.

V gene TRBV4-2 combines with J gene TRBJ2-2; 9 nucleotides align to TRBD2. There are 18 residues in the CDR3. V was clipped by 0 bases and J by 7 bases; unmatched bases: 12. Per germline, CDR1 LGHNA and CDR2 YNFKEQ. CDR3 protein: CASSQEGGSGRFNGELFF. The CDR3 DNA reads as TGTGCCAGCAGCCAAGAGGGAGGGAGCGGGAGGTTCAACGGGGAGCTGTTTTTT.

This clonotype was found many times. The chain carries TRBV6-1 and TRBJ2-3; TRBD2 might be the D (5 bases). CDR1 is MNHNS, CDR2 SASEGT, per germline. The CDR3 extends over 14 amino acids. The V and J ends lost 5 bases and 0 bases respectively, with 9 bases between them. Written as DNA, the CDR3 is TGTGCCAGCAGTCCCTGGACTAGCACAGATACGCAGTATTTT. Its translation: CASSPWTSTDTQYF.

This clonotype was observed at least ten times. V gene TRBV24-1 combines with J gene TRBJ2-1; 9 positions match TRBD2. In germline, CDR1 is KGHDR, CDR2 SFDVKD. After removal of 1 base from V and 7 bases from J, the junction contained 4 bases not matched to a gene. The CDR3 has 15 amino acids. The CDR3 here is CATSDFPGLANEQFF. As DNA, the CDR3 is TGTGCCACCAGTGATTTCCCGGGACTAGCTAATGAGCAGTTCTTC.

This clonotype showed up many times. The CDR3 nucleotides read TGCAGCGCTGCGTCCGGTTACGAGCAGTACTTC. The encoded protein is CSAASGYEQYF. V and J are TRBV29-1 and TRBJ2-7; D gene uncertain. The V and J ends lost 7 bases and 4 bases respectively, with 11 bases between them. Germline CDR1 and CDR2: SQVTM and ANQGSEA. CDR3 size: 11 residues.

Many counts were recorded for this clonotype. For the CDR3, the DNA is TGTGCCAGTAGTAAACAGGACACTGAAGCTTTCTTT. It codes for CASSKQDTEAFF. The chain links TRBV19 to TRBJ1-1; possibly TRBD1 for D (5 bases). Between the trimmed V and J ends, which lost 4 bases and 3 bases, there was a span of 6 bases. This CDR3 contains 12 residues. CDR1 is LNHDA and CDR2 is SQIVND in the germline V gene (reference sequence).

In its sample, this clonotype was seen many times. Since no conserved phenylalanine or tryptophan closes the CDR3, a read error is the likely cause. The chain is built from TRBV6-1 and TRBJ2-7, with 10 bases that match TRBD2. The CDR3 totals 14 residues. Germline V CDR1 and CDR2: MNHNS, SASEGT. The V and J ends lost 6 bases and 6 bases, in that order; junction bases with no gene match: 8. CDR3 protein: CASSETSGPSEQYL. The CDR3 DNA follows: TGTGCCAGCAGCGAGACTAGCGGGCCCTCCGAGCAGTACCTC.

Only a few counts were recorded for this clonotype. The chain carries TRBV30 and TRBJ2-1; 16 bases fit TRBD2. Per germline, CDR1 GTSNPN and CDR2 SVGIG (reference sequence). The CDR3 covers 16 residues. V was clipped by 2 bases and J by 10 bases; unmatched bases: 8. CDR3: CAWSTGTSGGADEQFF. The CDR3 DNA reads TGTGCCTGGAGTACCGGGACTAGCGGGGGGGCCGACGAGCAGTTCTTC.

The gene calls are TRBV7-2 and TRBJ1-1, with D perhaps matching TRBD1 (5 bases). CDR1 and CDR2 from the germline V gene are SGHTA and FQGNSA. The CDR3 spans 15 residues. V dropped 5 bases and J dropped 0 bases, with 13 bases sitting between them. DNA for the CDR3: TGTGCCAGCAGCGCCCACCCAGGGATGAACACTGAAGCTTTCTTT. Encoded protein: CASSAHPGMNTEAFF.

The V call is TRBV11-3, the J call TRBJ2-1; tentatively, D is TRBD1 (6 bases). This CDR3 comprises 16 residues. With 1 base removed from V and 6 bases from J, the gap between germline ends came to 16 bases. The germline V gene encodes CDR1 SGHNT and CDR2 YENEEA. The CDR3 nucleotides are TGTGCCAGCAGCTTAGTGGGGGCAGACGGTCGCAATGAGCAGTTCTTC. Translated, it gives CASSLVGADGRNEQFF. Variable domain in full (rest from reference TRBV11-3 and TRBJ2-1): EAGVVQSPRYKIIEKKQPVAFWCNPISGHNTLYWYLQNLGQGPELLIRYENEEAVDDSQLPKDRFSAERLKGVDSTLKIQPAELGDSAVYLCASSLVGADGRNEQFFGPGTRLTVL.

The chain employs TRBV5-1 and TRBJ2-2; TRBD1 matches at 8 bases. Trimming at V came to 3 bases and at J to 4 bases, leaving 8 bases not matched to a gene. CDR1 is SGHRS, CDR2 YFSETQ, per germline. This CDR3 spans 16 amino acids. CDR3 amino acids: CASSSTGGVGTGELFF. CDR3 DNA: TGCGCCAGCAGCTCAACAGGGGGAGTGGGCACCGGGGAGCTGTTTTTT.

This clonotype came up a few times. The chain couples TRBV5-1 to TRBJ2-5; tentatively, D is TRBD1 or TRBD2 (6 bases each). Trimming removed 0 bases at V and 0 bases at J, with 12 bases between. The germline gives CDR1 SGHRS, CDR2 YFSETQ. This CDR3 comprises 16 residues. CDR3 protein: CASSLDGGRYQETQYF. The CDR3 DNA follows: TGCGCCAGCAGCTTGGACGGGGGCCGGTACCAAGAGACCCAGTACTTC.

The genes are TRBV6-1 and TRBJ2-7; 8 bases agree with TRBD1. J lost 7 bases, V lost 6 bases, and 11 bases had no gene match. CDR1 is MNHNS and CDR2 is SASEGT in the germline V gene. The CDR3 sequence is 14 residues long. CDR3 loop: CASSSGGGPGEQYF. The CDR3 nucleotides read TGTGCCAGCAGCTCAGGGGGCGGTCCTGGGGAGCAGTACTTC.

This clonotype was counted ten times or more. The CDR3 region is CASSIDQGAYNEQFF. In DNA, the CDR3 is TGTGCCAGTAGTATCGATCAGGGGGCCTACAATGAGCAGTTCTTC. This sequence joins TRBV19 and TRBJ2-1, with TRBD1 matching 7 bases. The germline gives CDR1 LNHDA, CDR2 SQIVND (reference sequence). The J segment lost 2 bases and the V segment lost 3 bases, leaving 4 bases of the junction unmatched. The CDR3 extends over 15 amino acids.

The rearrangement joins TRBV9 to TRBJ1-1; TRBD1 is a possible D gene (5 bases). V lost 3 bases to trimming and J lost 1 base, with 10 bases between them. CDR1 SGDLS and CDR2 YYNGEE come from the germline V gene. The CDR3 spans 14 residues. The CDR3 spells CASSAQQGNTEAFF. CDR3 nucleotide sequence: TGTGCCAGCAGCGCGCAGCAGGGGAACACTGAAGCTTTCTTT.

This clonotype was seen a few times. The chain joins TRBV6-2 or TRBV6-3 to TRBJ2-6; D ambiguous. This CDR3 is 16 amino acids long. Per the germline V gene, CDR1 is MNHEY and CDR2 is SVGEGT. V was shortened by 2 bases and J by 0 bases, with 8 bases between the two germline ends. DNA for the CDR3: TGTGCCAGCAGTTACCACCCGAGCTCTGGGGCCAACGTCCTGACTTTC. Translating gives CASSYHPSSGANVLTF.